These 2 T cell receptor beta chains originate from one sample sequenced in a study of blood T cell repertoires in COVID-19. This table comes from immunoSEQ multiplex PCR, and its TCRdb copy is limited to in-frame clones, with some not included. Of 300,000 to 350,000 clones listed, 88% are singletons. Material: PBMCs or T cells enriched from blood (not recorded which). Receptor source: a man younger than 45 who had recovered from COVID-19.

V usage is TRBV10-3 and J usage is TRBJ2-4; D may be TRBD1 (5 bases). Trimming pared 4 bases from V and 0 bases from J, leaving 10 bases between. The CDR3 is 15 amino acids. Germline V gene sequence: CDR1 ENHRY, CDR2 SYGVKD. The CDR3 here is CAISGDSLAKNIQYF. The CDR3 DNA reads TGTGCCATCAGTGGAGACAGTCTAGCCAAAAACATTCAGTACTTC.

The V and J genes are TRBV3-1 (or the pseudogene TRBV3-2) and TRBJ1-1; 11 bases are shared with TRBD1. CDR3 length equals 17 residues. Trimming cost V 6 bases and J 4 bases; bases outside gene matches: 13. The germline V gene has CDR1 LGHDT and CDR2 YNNKEL (reference sequence). CDR3 coding DNA: TGTGCCAGCAGTCAAAGGGGGTTCGGGACAGGGGGCACTGAAGCTTTCTTT. This sequence encodes CASSQRGFGTGGTEAFF.